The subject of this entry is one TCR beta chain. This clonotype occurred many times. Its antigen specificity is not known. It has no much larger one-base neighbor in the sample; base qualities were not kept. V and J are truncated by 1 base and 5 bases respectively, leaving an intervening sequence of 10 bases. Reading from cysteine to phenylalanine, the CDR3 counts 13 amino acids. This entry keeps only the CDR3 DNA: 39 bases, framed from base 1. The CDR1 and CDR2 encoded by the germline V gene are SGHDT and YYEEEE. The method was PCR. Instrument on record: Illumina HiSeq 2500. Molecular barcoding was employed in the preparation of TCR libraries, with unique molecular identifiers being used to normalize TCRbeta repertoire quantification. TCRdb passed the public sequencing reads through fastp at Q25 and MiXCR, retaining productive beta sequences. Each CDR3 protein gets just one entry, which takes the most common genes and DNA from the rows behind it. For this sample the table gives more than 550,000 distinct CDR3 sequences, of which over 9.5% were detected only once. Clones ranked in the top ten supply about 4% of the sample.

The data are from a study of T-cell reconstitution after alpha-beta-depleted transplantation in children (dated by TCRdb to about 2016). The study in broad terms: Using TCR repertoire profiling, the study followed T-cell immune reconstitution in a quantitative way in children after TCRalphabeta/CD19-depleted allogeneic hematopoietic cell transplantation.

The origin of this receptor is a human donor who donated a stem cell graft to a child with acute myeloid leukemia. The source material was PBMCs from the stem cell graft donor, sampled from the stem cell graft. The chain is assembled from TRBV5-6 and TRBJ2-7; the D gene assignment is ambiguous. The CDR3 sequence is CASSLFQVHEQYF. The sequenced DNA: TGTGCCAGCAGCTTGTTTCAGGTGCACGAGCAGTACTTC.